This section outlines one TCR beta chain sequence together with its context. One end of the junction does not line up with germline, which may come from a read error. This sample stems from a study of control samples from healthy donors and cancer patients. Assay used: immunoSEQ multiplex PCR; TCRdb lists only in-frame clones, some missing. The sample holds 200,000 or so clones, 90% to 95% seen once. Germline V gene lookup returns CDR1 SSHAT and CDR2 FNYEAQ (reference sequence). The CDR3 extends over 17 amino acids. This receptor was obtained from a man aged 50 or older in good health. The chain couples TRBV7-7 to TRBJ2-3, with D possibly TRBD1 on 7 matching bases. The material sequenced was blood. The CDR3 bases are TGTGCTAGCAGCTTAGGACCTGGCAGGGGGGAAACAGATACGCAGTATTTT. It codes for CASSLGPGRGETDTQYF.